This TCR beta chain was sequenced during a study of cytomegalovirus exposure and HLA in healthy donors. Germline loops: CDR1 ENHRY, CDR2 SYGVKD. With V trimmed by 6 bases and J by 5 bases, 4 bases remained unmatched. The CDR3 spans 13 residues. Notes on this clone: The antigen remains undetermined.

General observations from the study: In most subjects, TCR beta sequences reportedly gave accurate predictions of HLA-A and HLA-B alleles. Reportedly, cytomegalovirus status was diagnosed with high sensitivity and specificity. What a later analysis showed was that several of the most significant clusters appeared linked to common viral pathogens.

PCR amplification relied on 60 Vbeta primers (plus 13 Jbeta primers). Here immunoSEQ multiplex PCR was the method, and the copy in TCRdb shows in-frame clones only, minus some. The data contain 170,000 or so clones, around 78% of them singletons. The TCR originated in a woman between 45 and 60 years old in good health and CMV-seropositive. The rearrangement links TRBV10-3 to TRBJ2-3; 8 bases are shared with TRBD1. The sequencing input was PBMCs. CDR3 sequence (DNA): TGTGCCATCAGCGACAGGGGAAGAGATACGCAGTATTTT. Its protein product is CAISDRGRDTQYF.